These 16 T cell receptor beta chains originate from one sample sequenced in a study of identical twins. MiXCR was run by TCRdb on the 5' RACE reads, yielding one entry per CDR3 protein. This sample yields 400,000 to 550,000 distinct CDR3 sequences, of which 22% are seen a single time; 0.75% to 0.95% belongs to the top ten. The same data also contributed to another study, on T cells expressing NK-cell markers.

Sequencing input: CD4+ T cells sorted from blood. These receptors came from a woman younger than 30 in good health.

This clonotype has ten or more counts. V usage is TRBV20-1 and J usage is TRBJ1-2; D call uncertain. Deletions cut 3 bases from V and 6 bases from J, with 14 bases between. This CDR3 has 13 residues. CDR1 and CDR2 from the germline V gene are DFQATT and SNEGSKA (reference sequence). CDR3 coding DNA: TGCAGTGCTAGGGGAGGGAATTCGAATGGCTACACCTTC. Translated, it gives CSARGGNSNGYTF.

V gene TRBV5-1 combines with J gene TRBJ2-1, with 8 bases fitting TRBD2. Germline V gene sequence: CDR1 SGHRS, CDR2 YFSETQ. The CDR3 spans 16 residues. The junction had 3 bases not matched to a gene; V was cut back by 1 base and J by 0 bases. CDR3 nucleotides: TGCGCCAGCAGCTTGAGGAGCGGGAGCTCCTACAATGAGCAGTTCTTC. It translates to CASSLRSGSSYNEQFF.

This clonotype was observed at least ten times. The V call is TRBV12-3 or TRBV12-4, the J call TRBJ2-1; no firm D call. This CDR3 has 13 amino acids. The V gene lost 3 bases and the J gene lost 3 bases, with 6 bases spanning the gap. CDR3 in amino acids: CASSFAVYNEQFF. CDR3 DNA: TGTGCCAGCAGTTTTGCCGTCTACAATGAGCAGTTCTTC.

This clonotype came up many times. The chain employs TRBV20-1 and TRBJ2-5; 13 bases fit TRBD2. With V trimmed by 5 bases and J by 4 bases, 4 bases remained unmatched. The CDR3 runs 14 residues. CDR1 is DFQATT, CDR2 SNEGSKA, per germline (reference sequence). The CDR3 sequence: CSAFRTSGGETQYF. CDR3 bases: TGCAGTGCTTTCCGGACTAGCGGGGGAGAGACCCAGTACTTC.

This chain connects TRBV20-1 to TRBJ1-2; D possibly corresponds to TRBD1 (5 bases). Germline V gene data show CDR1 as DFQATT and CDR2 as SNEGSKA (reference sequence). The V gene lost 1 base and the J gene lost 6 bases, with 15 bases spanning the gap. The length of the CDR3 is 14 residues. CDR3 sequence: CSARGVGGGNGYTF. CDR3 nucleotides: TGCAGTGCTAGAGGGGTCGGGGGAGGAAATGGCTACACCTTC.

A few counts support this clonotype. The chain couples TRBV5-1 to TRBJ2-6; D not certain. V was trimmed by 0 bases and J by 2 bases, leaving 6 bases between them. Germline V gene data show CDR1 as SGHRS and CDR2 as YFSETQ. The CDR3 is 15 residues long. The CDR3 region is CASSLGRAGANVLTF. CDR3 sequence (DNA): TGCGCCAGCAGCTTGGGCCGGGCTGGGGCCAACGTCCTGACTTTC.

This clonotype has a handful of counts. The genes are TRBV24-1 and TRBJ2-3; TRBD1 aligns across 7 bases. CDR1 and CDR2 from the germline V gene are KGHDR and SFDVKD. The V segment lost 3 bases and the J segment 10 bases; nucleotides outside the gene matches: 6. The CDR3 is made up of 13 amino acids. Written as DNA, the CDR3 is TGTGCCACCAGTGATCGGGACAGTCGCCCGCAGTATTTT. Translated: CATSDRDSRPQYF.

V usage is TRBV7-9 and J usage is TRBJ1-4; tentative D call: TRBD1 (5 bases). Germline loops: CDR1 SEHNR, CDR2 FQNEAQ (reference sequence). CDR3 length: 16 amino acids. With 5 bases removed from V and 0 bases from J, the gap between germline ends came to 13 bases. In DNA form, the CDR3 reads TGTGCCAGCAGCGCTCAGGGTGGGGCAACTAATGAAAAACTGTTTTTT. Residues: CASSAQGGATNEKLFF.

The chain links TRBV6-1 to TRBJ1-5; TRBD1 might be the D (5 bases). The CDR3 loop spans 13 amino acids. The V gene lost 8 bases and the J gene lost 5 bases, with 13 bases spanning the gap. Germline values: CDR1 MNHNS, CDR2 SASEGT. The chain's CDR3 is CASGALGDQPQHF. The DNA for the CDR3 is TGTGCCAGCGGGGCACTTGGCGATCAGCCCCAGCATTTT.

The V gene is TRBV5-1, the J gene TRBJ2-3, with a tentative D call TRBD1 (6 bases). The CDR3 consists of 17 residues. The V end lost 4 bases, the J end lost 0 bases, and 18 bases lay between the germline ends. Germline V CDR1 and CDR2: SGHRS, YFSETQ. The CDR3, as DNA: TGCGCCAGCAGCGAGGACACTTGGACAGTGAGCACAGATACGCAGTATTTT. This encodes CASSEDTWTVSTDTQYF.

This clonotype has just a few counts. The chain combines TRBV5-5 with TRBJ2-1; 7 nucleotides line up with TRBD2. The germline CDR1 and CDR2 sequences are SGHKS and YYEKEE (reference sequence). V was clipped by 9 bases and J by 7 bases; unmatched bases: 10. CDR3 length: 13 residues. In nucleotides, the CDR3 is TGTGCCACCCTCCGGTGGGGGGGAAATGAGCAGTTCTTC. It is translated as CATLRWGGNEQFF. The full variable domain, completed using reference TRBV5-5 and TRBJ2-1, is DAGVTQSPTHLIKTRGQQVTLRCSPISGHKSVSWYQQVLGQGPQFIFQYYEKEERGRGNFPDRFSARQFPNYSSELNVNALLLGDSALYLCATLRWGGNEQFFGPGTRLTVL.

This clonotype was observed a handful of times. The chain employs TRBV6-1 and TRBJ1-1, with TRBD1 matching over 7 bases. Germline-derived CDR1 and CDR2 are MNHNS and SASEGT. Losses at the gene ends were 5 bases for V and 4 bases for J; bases not matched to a gene: 10. This CDR3 is built from 15 residues. For the CDR3, the DNA is TGTGCCAGCAGTCCCGGGACAGTTCGGGGCACTGAAGCTTTCTTT. Its translation is CASSPGTVRGTEAFF.

This clonotype was observed a few times. The chain uses TRBV5-1 and TRBJ1-5, with D possibly being TRBD1 (6 bases). Trimming took off 3 bases at V and 2 bases at J, with 9 bases between the two ends. Germline loops: CDR1 SGHRS, CDR2 YFSETQ. The CDR3 has 14 amino acids. The CDR3 protein is CASSSGVGNQPQHF. The DNA of the CDR3 is TGCGCCAGCAGCTCAGGGGTGGGCAATCAGCCCCAGCATTTT.

The chain has TRBV29-1 and TRBJ1-1; 9 nucleotides line up with TRBD1. Per germline, CDR1 SQVTM and CDR2 ANQGSEA. The CDR3 covers 16 residues. With V trimmed by 6 bases and J by 1 base, 12 bases remained unmatched. Here the CDR3 DNA reads TGCAGCGTCCAAGGGGGACAGGGCGCTAGGAACACTGAAGCTTTCTTT. Translated: CSVQGGQGARNTEAFF.

This chain joins TRBV18 and TRBJ2-7; D is uncertain. The CDR3 runs to 12 residues. CDR1 and CDR2 (germline): KGHSH, LQKENI. Trimming removed 0 bases from V and 2 bases from J, with 2 bases in between. CDR3 DNA sequence: TGTGCCAGCTCACCACCGACCTACGAGCAGTACTTC. Its protein is CASSPPTYEQYF. Complete variable domain (other parts from reference TRBV18 and TRBJ2-7): NAGVMQNPRHLVRRRGQEARLRCSPMKGHSHVYWYRQLPEEGLKFMVYLQKENIIDESGMPKERFSAEFPKEGPSILRIQQVVRGDSAAYFCASSPPTYEQYFGPGTRLTVT.

In its sample, this clonotype was seen a few times. The CDR3 nucleotides are TGTGCCAGCAGCTCCCGTGGACTGTCCTCCTACGAGCAGTACTTC. It codes for CASSSRGLSSYEQYF. The V gene is TRBV7-8, the J gene TRBJ2-7, with D tentatively TRBD2 (5 bases). The CDR3 consists of 15 residues. The V end lost 4 bases, the J end lost 0 bases, and 13 bases lay between the germline ends. The V gene's germline CDR1 is SGHVS and CDR2 FQNEAQ.